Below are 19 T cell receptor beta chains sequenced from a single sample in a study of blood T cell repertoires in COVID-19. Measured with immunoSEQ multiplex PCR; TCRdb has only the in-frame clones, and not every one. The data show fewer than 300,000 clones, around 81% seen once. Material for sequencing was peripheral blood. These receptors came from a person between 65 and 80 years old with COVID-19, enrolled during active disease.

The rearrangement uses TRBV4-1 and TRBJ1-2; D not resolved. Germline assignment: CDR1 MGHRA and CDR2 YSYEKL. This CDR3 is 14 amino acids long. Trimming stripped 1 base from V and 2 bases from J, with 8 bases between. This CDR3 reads CASSQAGSNYGYTF. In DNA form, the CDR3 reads TGCGCCAGCAGCCAAGCAGGATCAAACTATGGCTACACCTTC.

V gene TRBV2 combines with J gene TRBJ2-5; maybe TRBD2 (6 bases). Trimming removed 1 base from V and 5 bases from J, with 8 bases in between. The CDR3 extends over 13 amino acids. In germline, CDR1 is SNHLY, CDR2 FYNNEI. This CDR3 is CASSEGGRETQYF. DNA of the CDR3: TGTGCCAGCAGTGAAGGGGGGAGGGAGACCCAGTACTTC.

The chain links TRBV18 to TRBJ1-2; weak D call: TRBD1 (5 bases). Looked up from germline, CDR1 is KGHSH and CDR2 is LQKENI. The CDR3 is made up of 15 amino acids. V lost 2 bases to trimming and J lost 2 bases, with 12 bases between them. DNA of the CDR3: TGTGCCAGCTCACCAGTCCAGGGTGAGAACTATGGCTACACCTTC. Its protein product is CASSPVQGENYGYTF.

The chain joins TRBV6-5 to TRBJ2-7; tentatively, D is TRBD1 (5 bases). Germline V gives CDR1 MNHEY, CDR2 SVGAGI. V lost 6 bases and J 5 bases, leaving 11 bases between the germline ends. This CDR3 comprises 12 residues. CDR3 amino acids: CASRQGLDEQYF. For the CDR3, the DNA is TGTGCCAGCAGGCAGGGATTAGACGAGCAGTACTTC.

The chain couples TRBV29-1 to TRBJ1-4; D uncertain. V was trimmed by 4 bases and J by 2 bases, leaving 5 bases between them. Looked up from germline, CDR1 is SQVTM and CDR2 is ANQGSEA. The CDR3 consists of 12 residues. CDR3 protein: CSVGRTNEKLFF. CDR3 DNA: TGCAGCGTTGGTCGGACTAATGAAAAACTGTTTTTT.

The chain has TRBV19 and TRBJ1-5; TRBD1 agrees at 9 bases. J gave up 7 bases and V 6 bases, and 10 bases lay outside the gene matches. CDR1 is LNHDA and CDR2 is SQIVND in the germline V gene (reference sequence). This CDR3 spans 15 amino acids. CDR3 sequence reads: CASSRDREVSQPQHF. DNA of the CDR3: TGTGCCAGTAGCCGGGACAGGGAGGTGAGCCAGCCCCAGCATTTT.

The CDR3 DNA follows: TGTGCCAGCAGAAAACTAGCGGGGGGCACAGATACGCAGTATTTT. This sequence encodes CASRKLAGGTDTQYF. The chain joins TRBV7-8 to TRBJ2-3, with 11 bases that match TRBD2. Trimming removed 6 bases from V and 1 base from J; junction bases left unmatched: 3. The germline CDR1 and CDR2 sequences are SGHVS and FQNEAQ. This CDR3 has 15 amino acids.

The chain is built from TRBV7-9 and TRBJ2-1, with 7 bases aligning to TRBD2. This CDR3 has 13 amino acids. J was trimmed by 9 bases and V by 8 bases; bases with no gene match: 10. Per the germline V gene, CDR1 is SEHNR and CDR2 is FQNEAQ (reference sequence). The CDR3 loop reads CASQSAGVGEQFF. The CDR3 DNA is TGTGCCAGCCAATCTGCGGGAGTAGGTGAGCAGTTCTTC.

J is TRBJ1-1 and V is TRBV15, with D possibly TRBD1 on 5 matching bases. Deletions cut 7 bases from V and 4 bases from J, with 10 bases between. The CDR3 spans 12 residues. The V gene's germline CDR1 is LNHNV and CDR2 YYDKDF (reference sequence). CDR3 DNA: TGTGCCACCACCAGGGAGGGCACTGAAGCTTTCTTT. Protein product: CATTREGTEAFF.

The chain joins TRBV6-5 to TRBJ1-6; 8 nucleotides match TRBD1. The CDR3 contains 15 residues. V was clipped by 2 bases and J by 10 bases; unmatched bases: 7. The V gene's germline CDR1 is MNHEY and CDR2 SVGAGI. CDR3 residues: CASSYNTQGASPLHF. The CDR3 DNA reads TGTGCCAGCAGTTACAACACCCAGGGGGCATCACCCCTCCACTTT.

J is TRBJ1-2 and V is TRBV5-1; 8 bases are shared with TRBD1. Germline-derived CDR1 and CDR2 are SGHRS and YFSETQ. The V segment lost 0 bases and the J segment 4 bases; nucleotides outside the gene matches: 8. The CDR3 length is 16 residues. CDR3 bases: TGCGCCAGCAGCTTGGGAAAACAGGGGGAGTTCTATGGCTACACCTTC. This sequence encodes CASSLGKQGEFYGYTF.

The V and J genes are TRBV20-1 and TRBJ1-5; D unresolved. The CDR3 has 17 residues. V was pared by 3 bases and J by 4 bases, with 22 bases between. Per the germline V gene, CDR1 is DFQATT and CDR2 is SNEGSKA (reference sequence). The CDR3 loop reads CSASLRGPRDLNQPQHF. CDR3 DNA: TGCAGTGCTAGTTTGCGTGGTCCACGAGATCTAAATCAGCCCCAGCATTTT.

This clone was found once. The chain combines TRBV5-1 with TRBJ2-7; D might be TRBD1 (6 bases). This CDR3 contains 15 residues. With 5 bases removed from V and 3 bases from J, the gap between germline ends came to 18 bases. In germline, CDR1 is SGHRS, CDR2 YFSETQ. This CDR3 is CASRDGQPLGYEQYF. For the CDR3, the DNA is TGCGCCAGCAGGGACGGACAGCCCCTAGGCTACGAGCAGTACTTC.

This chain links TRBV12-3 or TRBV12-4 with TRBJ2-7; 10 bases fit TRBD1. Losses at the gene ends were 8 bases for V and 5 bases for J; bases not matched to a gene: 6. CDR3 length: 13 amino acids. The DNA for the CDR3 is TGTGCCAGCGTGGGGGACAGGGGCCACGAGCAGTACTTC. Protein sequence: CASVGDRGHEQYF.

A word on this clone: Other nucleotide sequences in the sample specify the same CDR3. The CDR3 DNA reads as TGTGCCAGCAGTTTATTCTCAGGGGGCTACACCTTC. Encoded protein: CASSLFSGGYTF. The chain has TRBV28 and TRBJ1-2, with D possibly TRBD1 on 5 matching bases. CDR1 is MDHEN and CDR2 is SYDVKM in the germline V gene. This CDR3 is built from 12 residues. V lost 1 base to trimming and J lost 8 bases, with 8 bases between them.

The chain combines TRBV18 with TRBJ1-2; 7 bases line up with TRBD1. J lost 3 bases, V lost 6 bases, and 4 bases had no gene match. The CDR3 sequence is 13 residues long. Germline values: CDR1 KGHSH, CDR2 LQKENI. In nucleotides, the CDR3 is TGTGCCAGCTCGAGGCAGGGGGACTATGGCTACACCTTC. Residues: CASSRQGDYGYTF.

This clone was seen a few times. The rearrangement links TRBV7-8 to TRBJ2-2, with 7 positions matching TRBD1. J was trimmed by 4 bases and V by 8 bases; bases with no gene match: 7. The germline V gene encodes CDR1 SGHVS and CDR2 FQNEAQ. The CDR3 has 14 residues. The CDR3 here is CASVTGQSTGELFF. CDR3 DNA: TGTGCCAGCGTGACGGGACAGAGCACCGGGGAGCTGTTTTTT.

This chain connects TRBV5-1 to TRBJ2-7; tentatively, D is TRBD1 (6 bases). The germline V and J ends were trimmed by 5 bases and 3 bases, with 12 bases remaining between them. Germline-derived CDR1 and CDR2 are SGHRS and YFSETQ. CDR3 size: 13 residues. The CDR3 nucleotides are TGCGCCAGCAGGGGGGCAGGGCTCTACGAGCAGTACTTC. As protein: CASRGAGLYEQYF.

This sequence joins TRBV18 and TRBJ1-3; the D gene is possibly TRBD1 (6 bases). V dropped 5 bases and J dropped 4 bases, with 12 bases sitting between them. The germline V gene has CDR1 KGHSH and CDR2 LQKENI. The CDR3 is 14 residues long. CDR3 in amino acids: CASSYRESGNTIYF. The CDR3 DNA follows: TGTGCCAGCTCATACAGGGAGAGCGGAAACACCATATATTTT.